The clone carrying this TCR beta chain was counted between two and nine times. TCRdb's table, derived via immunoSEQ multiplex PCR, lists solely in-frame clones and lacks some. The table shows 95,000 to 110,000 clones, with approximately 84% occurring only once. This specimen belongs to a study of blood T cell repertoires in COVID-19. The TCR was taken from a human donor in a cohort sampled during active COVID-19. Sequenced material: peripheral blood.

The CDR3, as DNA: TGTGCCAGCACCCCGGGACATAACACTGAAGCTTTCTTT. It translates to CASTPGHNTEAFF. The rearrangement links TRBV2 to TRBJ1-1; D may be TRBD1 (6 bases). V was cut by 7 bases and J by 2 bases, with 11 bases left in between. Germline CDR1 reads SNHLY; CDR2 reads FYNNEI. This CDR3 has 13 residues.